This T cell receptor beta chain originates from a study of cytomegalovirus exposure and HLA in healthy donors. Primers included in the PCR were 60 Vbeta and 13 Jbeta primers. Here immunoSEQ multiplex PCR was the method, and the copy in TCRdb shows in-frame clones only, minus some. The table lists 100,000 to 150,000 clones, approximately 82% of them singletons, with almost 3% in the top ten. The CDR3 totals 15 residues. V lost 6 bases, J lost 3 bases, and 2 bases stayed unmatched. The germline CDR1 and CDR2 sequences are LNHDA and SQIVND (reference sequence). This clonotype was sampled from a woman aged 18-35 years in good health and CMV-seropositive. Source material: PBMCs. This chain links TRBV19 with TRBJ2-5; 15 bases agree with TRBD2. The CDR3, as DNA: TGTGCCAGTAGGGGACTAGCGGGGGGAGAAGAGACCCAGTACTTC. It codes for CASRGLAGGEETQYF.